This T cell receptor beta chain was sequenced in a study of blood T cells in healthy people across ages. The CDR3 extends over 13 amino acids. Deletions cut 2 bases from V and 7 bases from J, with 7 bases between. From germline, CDR1 is SGHRS and CDR2 YFSETQ. Next came a second PCR, run for about 6 to 12 cycles, which used a sample-barcoded 5' primer along with a J-beta primer mix. TCRdb re-called the 5' RACE reads with MiXCR, one entry per CDR3 protein. The table includes approximately 880,000 distinct CDR3 sequences, under 50% detected once. The authors extracted at least 5 micrograms of total RNA per sample.

The V gene is TRBV5-1, the J gene TRBJ1-6; D unclear. Input material: blood. This TCR derives from a man aged 25 to 45 in good health. The CDR3 bases are TGCGCCAGCAGCTTAGCCGAAAATTCACCCCTCCACTTT. Encoded protein: CASSLAENSPLHF.